These 30 T cell receptor beta chains were all obtained from the same sample, sequenced in a study of blood T cell repertoires in COVID-19. TCRdb keeps only in-frame clones here, not all; method: immunoSEQ multiplex PCR. The sample records 200,000 to 300,000 clones, about 90% being singletons. Input material: peripheral blood. The source of these receptors is a man aged 18 to 30 with active or convalescent COVID-19.

The genes are TRBV24-1 and TRBJ1-2; D remains ambiguous. The CDR3 spans 11 residues. Trimming took off 5 bases at V and 5 bases at J, with 5 bases between the two ends. In germline, CDR1 is KGHDR, CDR2 SFDVKD. Here the CDR3 DNA reads TGTGCCACCAGTGGCGGTTATGGCTACACCTTC. This gives the protein CATSGGYGYTF.

Notes on this clone: One end of the junction is discordant with germline, which a read error may explain. The chain combines TRBV6-1 with TRBJ2-5; D possibly corresponds to TRBD1 (6 bases). Germline values: CDR1 MNHNS, CDR2 SASEGT. CDR3 size: 12 residues. This CDR3 is CASGDRFETQYF. The DNA for the CDR3 is TGTGCCAGCGGTGACAGGTTTGAGACCCAGTACTTC.

The rearrangement joins TRBV3-1 (or the pseudogene TRBV3-2) to TRBJ1-2; TRBD1 matches 9 bases. The CDR3 contains 14 residues. V was clipped by 5 bases and J by 6 bases; unmatched bases: 7. Germline CDR1 LGHDT, CDR2 YNNKEL (reference sequence). CDR3 nucleotides: TGTGCCAGCAGCAACCCCGGGACAGGGCATGGCTACACCTTC. Protein product: CASSNPGTGHGYTF.

This chain joins TRBV7-9 and TRBJ2-2; D may be TRBD1 (5 bases). The CDR3 totals 15 residues. CDR1 SEHNR and CDR2 FQNEAQ come from the germline V gene (reference sequence). Trimming took off 2 bases at V and 6 bases at J, with 13 bases between the two ends. CDR3 region: CASSLSRVVPGELFF. The CDR3 DNA reads TGTGCCAGCAGCTTATCCAGGGTAGTTCCCGGGGAGCTGTTTTTT.

In this sample, this clone turned up a few times. The chain couples TRBV7-2 to TRBJ2-1, with a tentative D call TRBD1 (5 bases). This CDR3 is 15 amino acids long. Germline V gene sequence: CDR1 SGHTA, CDR2 FQGNSA. V was clipped by 4 bases and J by 1 base, with 11 bases between them. The CDR3 DNA reads as TGTGCCAGCAGCTCAACGACAGCTTCCTACAATGAGCAGTTCTTC. Translation gives CASSSTTASYNEQFF.

The rearrangement joins TRBV5-6 to TRBJ1-1, with TRBD1 identical over 10 bases. The trim removed 4 bases at V and 4 bases at J, leaving 13 bases unmatched. Germline V gene lookup returns CDR1 SGHDT and CDR2 YYEEEE. CDR3 length equals 17 residues. The CDR3 protein is CASSPLWTGGEGTEAFF. In DNA form, the CDR3 reads TGTGCCAGCAGCCCTCTATGGACAGGGGGTGAGGGCACTGAAGCTTTCTTT.

V usage is TRBV29-1 and J usage is TRBJ2-1; tentatively, D is TRBD2 (6 bases). V was pared by 3 bases and J by 13 bases, with 10 bases between. CDR1 is SQVTM, CDR2 ANQGSEA, per germline. The CDR3 has 10 residues. CDR3 in DNA: TGCAGCGTTGATATAGCGGACCAGTTCTTC. Amino acid sequence: CSVDIADQFF.

This clone was seen only once. V is TRBV19 and J is TRBJ2-1; D is possibly TRBD1 (6 bases). V was cut by 10 bases and J by 2 bases, with 15 bases left in between. Germline V gives CDR1 LNHDA, CDR2 SQIVND (reference sequence). CDR3 length: 14 amino acids. CDR3 nucleotides: TGTGCCACCTCCCAGGGGTCCCCCTACAATGAGCAGTTCTTC. Encoded protein: CATSQGSPYNEQFF.

This clone was counted a few times. V gene TRBV18 combines with J gene TRBJ1-3, with unresolved D. CDR3 size: 16 residues. Germline V gene lookup returns CDR1 KGHSH and CDR2 LQKENI. Trimming left V 4 bases short and J 2 bases short, with 15 bases between. The CDR3 DNA is TGTGCCAGCTCACAGAAAGTCTCCGGGACTGGAAACACCATATATTTT. It encodes CASSQKVSGTGNTIYF.

The chain is built from TRBV19 and TRBJ2-1; 7 bases line up with TRBD1. With 7 bases clipped from V and 6 bases from J, the junction kept 9 bases outside the gene matches. There are 14 residues in the CDR3. From germline, CDR1 is LNHDA and CDR2 SQIVND (reference sequence). The CDR3 coding sequence is TGTGCCAGTACCCCTTACAGGGGAATCAATGAGCAGTTCTTC. It yields the protein CASTPYRGINEQFF.

The genes are TRBV28 and TRBJ1-1; D remains unclear. The CDR3 spans 15 residues. The ends were cut back, 5 bases at V and 4 bases at J, with 17 bases in the middle. CDR1 MDHEN and CDR2 SYDVKM come from the germline V gene. CDR3 protein: CASSPSYLGSTEAFF. The DNA of the CDR3 is TGTGCCAGCAGTCCCTCTTACCTGGGGAGCACTGAAGCTTTCTTT.

The chain joins TRBV9 to TRBJ1-3; D is unresolved. This CDR3 is 13 amino acids long. V was shortened by 4 bases and J by 2 bases, with 7 bases between the two germline ends. Germline V gene sequence: CDR1 SGDLS, CDR2 YYNGEE. The CDR3 DNA reads TGTGCCAGCAGCCAGGATGCTGGAAACACCATATATTTT. Amino acids: CASSQDAGNTIYF.

The J gene is TRBJ2-7, the V gene TRBV18; a weak D match, TRBD2 (7 bases). The length of the CDR3 is 17 residues. With 3 bases removed from V and 6 bases from J, the gap between germline ends came to 24 bases. Germline CDR1 reads KGHSH; CDR2 reads LQKENI. This chain's CDR3 is CASSPTPSRGEGGEQYF. CDR3 nucleotides: TGTGCCAGCTCACCGACGCCCAGTAGGGGGGAGGGCGGCGAGCAGTACTTC.

The chain is built from TRBV4-2 and TRBJ2-2, with a possible D match to TRBD2 (5 bases). V was pared by 0 bases and J by 0 bases, with 11 bases between. This CDR3 has 17 amino acids. Germline values: CDR1 LGHNA, CDR2 YNFKEQ. The CDR3 DNA reads TGTGCCAGCAGCCAAGAGCGGGCTGAAGCGAACACCGGGGAGCTGTTTTTT. Encoded protein: CASSQERAEANTGELFF.

The CDR3 loop is CASSYGTGGNYEQYF. The CDR3 DNA reads TGTGCCAGCAGCTACGGGACAGGGGGCAACTACGAGCAGTACTTC. The rearrangement joins TRBV7-2 to TRBJ2-7; 12 bases fit TRBD1. The CDR3 loop spans 15 amino acids. Losses at the gene ends were 4 bases for V and 3 bases for J; bases not matched to a gene: 4. In germline, CDR1 is SGHTA, CDR2 FQGNSA. Together with reference TRBV7-2 and TRBJ2-7, the CDR3 gives the full variable domain: GAGVSQSPSNKVTEKGKDVELRCDPISGHTALYWYRQSLGQGLEFLIYFQGNSAPDKSGLPSDRFSAERTGGSVSTLTIQRTQQEDSAVYLCASSYGTGGNYEQYFGPGTRLTVT.

V is TRBV5-5 and J is TRBJ1-1, with TRBD1 identical over 7 bases. The V gene's germline CDR1 is SGHKS and CDR2 YYEKEE (reference sequence). There are 15 residues in the CDR3. The V and J ends lost 2 bases and 1 base, in that order; junction bases with no gene match: 5. The CDR3 reads CASSFNRGTNTEAFF. CDR3 DNA: TGTGCCAGCAGCTTTAACAGGGGAACGAACACTGAAGCTTTCTTT.

J is TRBJ2-5 and V is TRBV5-1, with 15 bases identical to TRBD2. The CDR3 length is 18 residues. Germline values: CDR1 SGHRS, CDR2 YFSETQ. Trimming at V came to 4 bases and at J to 4 bases, leaving 11 bases not matched to a gene. The CDR3 reads CASSPGLAGGPGGETQYF. In DNA form, the CDR3 reads TGCGCCAGCAGCCCGGGACTAGCGGGGGGCCCGGGGGGAGAGACCCAGTACTTC.

The V and J genes are TRBV19 and TRBJ2-7, with D possibly being TRBD1 (6 bases). V lost 6 bases and J lost 6, with 15 bases in between. This CDR3 is 13 amino acids long. The germline V gene has CDR1 LNHDA and CDR2 SQIVND (reference sequence). CDR3 nucleotide sequence: TGTGCCAGTAGAAACCGACAGGTTCCCGAGCAGTACTTC. Its protein product is CASRNRQVPEQYF.

The chain carries TRBV28 and TRBJ1-1; TRBD1 matches at 8 bases. Germline V gene data show CDR1 as MDHEN and CDR2 as SYDVKM. Losses at the gene ends were 7 bases for V and 7 bases for J; bases not matched to a gene: 11. The CDR3 contains 14 residues. In DNA form, the CDR3 reads TGTGCCAGCAAATCCGGACAGGGAGGGATTGAAGCTTTCTTT. Translation: CASKSGQGGIEAFF.

J is TRBJ1-4 and V is TRBV15, with D tentatively TRBD1 (5 bases). This CDR3 has 15 residues. V was pared by 7 bases and J by 3 bases, with 15 bases between. The germline V gene has CDR1 LNHNV and CDR2 YYDKDF (reference sequence). The CDR3: CATTPRAGPNEKLFF. The CDR3 DNA reads TGTGCCACCACCCCCCGGGCGGGGCCTAATGAAAAACTGTTTTTT.

The J gene is TRBJ2-4, the V gene TRBV19, with 9 bases identical to TRBD1. This CDR3 has 15 residues. Looked up from germline, CDR1 is LNHDA and CDR2 is SQIVND (reference sequence). J was trimmed by 0 bases and V by 5 bases; bases with no gene match: 2. The DNA of the CDR3 is TGTGCCAGTAGTCGACAGGGGGTAGCCAAAAACATTCAGTACTTC. Encoded protein: CASSRQGVAKNIQYF.

This clone was counted only a few times. This sequence joins TRBV28 and TRBJ1-1; 8 bases align to TRBD1. Germline CDR1 is MDHEN and CDR2 is SYDVKM. CDR3 length: 14 amino acids. J gave up 0 bases and V 10 bases, and 7 bases lay outside the gene matches. CDR3 loop: CATCQGALNTEAFF. In DNA, the CDR3 is TGTGCCACCTGTCAGGGGGCTCTGAACACTGAAGCTTTCTTT.

This chain connects TRBV5-1 to TRBJ2-7; no definite D call. This CDR3 has 14 amino acids. The V gene lost 0 bases and the J gene lost 3 bases, with 10 bases spanning the gap. Germline assignment: CDR1 SGHRS and CDR2 YFSETQ. The CDR3 sequence is CASSLVQSNYEQYF. The CDR3 nucleotides read TGCGCCAGCAGCTTGGTACAGAGTAACTACGAGCAGTACTTC.

The chain combines TRBV6-2 or TRBV6-3 with TRBJ2-3; 12 bases agree with TRBD2. There are 19 residues in the CDR3. J gave up 1 base and V 5 bases, and 13 bases lay outside the gene matches. Germline lookup yields CDR1 MNHEY and CDR2 SVGEGT. CDR3 sequence reads: CASSPGSSGRGRGTDTQYF. The CDR3 region has the DNA TGTGCCAGCAGTCCCGGGTCTAGCGGGAGGGGCCGGGGCACAGATACGCAGTATTTT.

This chain links TRBV20-1 with TRBJ2-1; 12 bases align to TRBD2. CDR1 and CDR2 from the germline V gene are DFQATT and SNEGSKA (reference sequence). The length of the CDR3 is 11 residues. Trimming cost V 0 bases and J 16 bases; bases outside gene matches: 1. The CDR3 coding sequence is TGCAGTGCTAGAGAGGGACTAGCGGGCTTCTTC. The encoded protein is CSAREGLAGFF.

The DNA of the CDR3 is TGTGCCAGCAGCCCCGACAGTCTTGGATCACCCCTCCACTTT. Translated, it gives CASSPDSLGSPLHF. The chain employs TRBV6-5 and TRBJ1-6; D might be TRBD1 (5 bases). CDR1 MNHEY and CDR2 SVGAGI come from the germline V gene. This CDR3 region has 14 residues. V shed 6 bases and J shed 10 bases, with 16 bases lying between them.

The chain uses TRBV4-3 and TRBJ1-4; D unclear. The CDR3 length is 14 residues. Between the trimmed V and J ends, which lost 0 bases and 8 bases, there was a span of 10 bases. Per germline, CDR1 LGHNA and CDR2 YSLEER. This CDR3 is CASSQDIGTEKLFF. DNA of the CDR3: TGCGCCAGCAGCCAAGATATCGGTACCGAAAAACTGTTTTTT.

Regarding this clone: This sample includes further DNA sequences coding for the same CDR3. V is TRBV19 and J is TRBJ2-5, with TRBD2 matching over 15 bases. Germline V gene data show CDR1 as LNHDA and CDR2 as SQIVND (reference sequence). The CDR3 totals 16 residues. With 4 bases clipped from V and 5 bases from J, the junction kept 5 bases outside the gene matches. The CDR3: CASSTGLAGGQETQYF. CDR3 sequence (DNA): TGTGCCAGTAGTACTGGACTAGCGGGGGGGCAGGAGACCCAGTACTTC.

The genes are TRBV6-5 and TRBJ1-2; TRBD1 agrees at 10 bases. Germline V gene data show CDR1 as MNHEY and CDR2 as SVGAGI. Unmatched junction bases numbered 8, after V lost 5 bases and J lost 5 bases. The length of the CDR3 is 15 residues. This CDR3 reads CASSPSTGGKYGYTF. The CDR3 DNA reads TGTGCCAGCAGTCCATCGACAGGGGGCAAGTATGGCTACACCTTC.

The genes are TRBV5-6 and TRBJ2-5; no definite D call. CDR3 length: 15 residues. Deletions cut 0 bases from V and 2 bases from J, with 11 bases between. Germline V CDR1 and CDR2: SGHDT, YYEEEE. As DNA, the CDR3 is TGTGCCAGCAGCTTGGTGAGGCCAGAGCAAGAGACCCAGTACTTC. It is translated as CASSLVRPEQETQYF.